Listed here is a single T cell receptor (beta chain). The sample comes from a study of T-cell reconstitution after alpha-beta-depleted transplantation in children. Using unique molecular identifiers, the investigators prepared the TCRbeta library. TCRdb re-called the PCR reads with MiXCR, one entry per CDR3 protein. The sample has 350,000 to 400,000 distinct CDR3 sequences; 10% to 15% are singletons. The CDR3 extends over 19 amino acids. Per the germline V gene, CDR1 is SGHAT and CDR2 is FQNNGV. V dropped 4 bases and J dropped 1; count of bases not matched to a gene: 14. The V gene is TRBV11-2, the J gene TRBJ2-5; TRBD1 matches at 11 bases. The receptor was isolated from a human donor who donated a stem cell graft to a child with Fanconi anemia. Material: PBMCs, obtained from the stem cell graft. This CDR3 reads CASSSLGQGGTSFQETQYF. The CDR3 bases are TGTGCCAGCAGCTCCTTGGGACAGGGGGGAACCAGCTTCCAAGAGACCCAGTACTTC.